A single sample is the source of the 7 T cell receptor beta chains below, sequenced in a study of CD8 T cells in ankylosing spondylitis. Whole-study results and caveats: A TCR beta motif of under ten highly homologous variants seemed to mark ankylosing spondylitis blood.

TCRdb re-derived calls from the 5' RACE reads in MiXCR, one entry per CDR3 protein. The repertoire has 750,000 to 850,000 distinct CDR3 sequences, roughly 12% of them found once; the top ten carry just over 0.5%. Their recognized antigens are unknown. The sequencing input was blood, either unsorted or a sorted T cell fraction (not recorded which). The receptors derive from a male donor with ankylosing spondylitis.

A few counts support this clonotype. This rearrangement joins TRBV5-1 to TRBJ2-5; tentatively, D is TRBD1 (6 bases). This CDR3 contains 16 residues. Germline CDR1 and CDR2: SGHRS and YFSETQ. V was pared by 0 bases and J by 7 bases, with 19 bases between. CDR3 DNA: TGCGCCAGCAGCTTGGATGGGAGACAGGCAAGGGGGACCCAGTACTTC. Translated, it gives CASSLDGRQARGTQYF.

The gene calls are TRBV7-2 and TRBJ1-4; D might be TRBD1 (6 bases). There are 15 residues in the CDR3. Per germline, CDR1 SGHTA and CDR2 FQGNSA. With 5 bases removed from V and 7 bases from J, the gap between germline ends came to 17 bases. The CDR3: CASSGQTGSGEKLFF. As DNA, the CDR3 is TGTGCCAGCAGCGGGCAAACAGGGTCGGGTGAAAAACTGTTTTTT.

The sample holds a few counts of this clonotype. The V and J genes are TRBV30 and TRBJ2-3, with D possibly being TRBD1 (6 bases). Trimming pared 0 bases from V and 5 bases from J, leaving 15 bases between. The CDR3 runs 15 residues. CDR1 is GTSNPN and CDR2 is SVGIG in the germline V gene (reference sequence). The CDR3 loop is CAWSVPRGLLDTQYF. CDR3 bases: TGTGCCTGGAGTGTACCCAGGGGCCTTCTAGATACGCAGTATTTT.

The chain employs TRBV30 and TRBJ1-1; D might be TRBD1 (5 bases). V was pared by 0 bases and J by 3 bases, with 8 bases between. This CDR3 region has 13 residues. Germline V lookup: CDR1 GTSNPN, CDR2 SVGIG (reference sequence). CDR3: CAWSVQGDTEAFF. CDR3 nucleotides: TGTGCCTGGAGTGTACAAGGGGACACTGAAGCTTTCTTT.

This clonotype was counted at least ten times. This chain uses TRBV18 with TRBJ1-1; 7 bases match TRBD1. Germline CDR1 and CDR2: KGHSH and LQKENI. The CDR3 totals 15 residues. Trimming removed 3 bases from V and 2 bases from J; junction bases left unmatched: 6. The CDR3 reads CASSPRTGLNTEAFF. The CDR3 DNA reads TGTGCCAGCTCACCGAGGACAGGCCTTAACACTGAAGCTTTCTTT.

In its sample, this clonotype was seen once. This chain uses TRBV9 with TRBJ2-1; TRBD2 matches 7 bases. The trim removed 1 base at V and 5 bases at J, leaving 0 bases unmatched. The CDR3 length is 13 residues. Germline assignment: CDR1 SGDLS and CDR2 YYNGEE. The CDR3 coding sequence is TGTGCCAGCAGCGTACTAGCGGACAATGAGCAGTTCTTC. Encoded protein: CASSVLADNEQFF.

V is TRBV9 and J is TRBJ1-1; no reliable D call. V was pared by 4 bases and J by 0 bases, with 13 bases between. The CDR3 is 15 amino acids. Germline V CDR1 and CDR2: SGDLS, YYNGEE. In nucleotides, the CDR3 is TGTGCCAGCAGCCCTCTCATGGCCATGAACACTGAAGCTTTCTTT. Its translation is CASSPLMAMNTEAFF.